A single sample is the source of the 32 T cell receptor beta chains below, sequenced in a study of T cells in localized non-small cell lung cancer. Produced via immunoSEQ multiplex PCR; TCRdb's table is partial and in-frame only. The sample holds about 2,800 clones; around 24% are singletons and the top ten take approximately 11%. Sequenced material: lung tumor tissue, taken before any cancer treatment. The receptors come from an older female donor with stage I lung adenocarcinoma.

The chain recombines TRBV6-1 with TRBJ2-1; D perhaps matches TRBD2 (6 bases). The V end lost 1 base, the J end lost 0 bases, and 7 bases lay between the germline ends. The CDR3 length is 15 residues. CDR1 and CDR2 from the germline V gene are MNHNS and SASEGT. The DNA of the CDR3 is TGTGCCAGCAGTGAAGTGGGGGGCTCCTACAATGAGCAGTTCTTC. This gives the protein CASSEVGGSYNEQFF.

J is TRBJ2-7 and V is TRBV28; no definite D call. The CDR3 loop spans 12 amino acids. Trimming took 5 bases from V and 3 from J, leaving 8 bases between them. Germline V gene data show CDR1 as MDHEN and CDR2 as SYDVKM. The CDR3 spells CASSPGGYEQYF. The CDR3 DNA is TGTGCCAGCAGTCCCGGCGGCTACGAGCAGTACTTC.

By proportion, this clone is medium-sized (0.01 to 0.1%). The chain recombines TRBV11-3 with TRBJ2-1, with D unclear. This CDR3 is 16 amino acids long. The germline V gene encodes CDR1 SGHNT and CDR2 YENEEA. With 3 bases removed from V and 9 bases from J, the gap between germline ends came to 21 bases. CDR3 loop: CASSLAQGSRLGEQFF. As DNA, the CDR3 is TGTGCCAGCAGCTTGGCCCAAGGTTCCCGGTTGGGTGAGCAGTTCTTC.

This clone was found a few times. This chain joins TRBV19 and TRBJ1-1; 9 nucleotides match TRBD1. With 3 bases clipped from V and 4 bases from J, the junction kept 6 bases outside the gene matches. This CDR3 region has 15 residues. Germline CDR1 LNHDA, CDR2 SQIVND (reference sequence). This CDR3 reads CASSIRWTGVTEAFF. The CDR3 DNA reads as TGTGCCAGTAGTATCCGCTGGACAGGGGTCACTGAAGCTTTCTTT.

This chain uses TRBV29-1 with TRBJ2-5, with 9 bases fitting TRBD1. Trimming cost V 7 bases and J 4 bases; bases outside gene matches: 7. Germline CDR1 is SQVTM and CDR2 is ANQGSEA. This CDR3 is built from 13 residues. DNA for the CDR3: TGCAGCGGGGGGGACAGGGTCCCAGAGACCCAGTACTTC. It specifies CSGGDRVPETQYF.

In this sample, this clone turned up a few times. This rearrangement joins TRBV19 to TRBJ1-4, with D possibly being TRBD1 (5 bases). CDR1 LNHDA and CDR2 SQIVND come from the germline V gene (reference sequence). V was trimmed by 9 bases and J by 7 bases, leaving 9 bases between them. CDR3 length: 11 residues. CDR3 protein: CASGHSEKLFF. The CDR3 region has the DNA TGTGCCAGCGGACATTCTGAAAAACTGTTTTTT.

The V and J genes are TRBV18 and TRBJ2-5; TRBD1 or TRBD2 may be the D gene (5 bases each). Per germline, CDR1 KGHSH and CDR2 LQKENI. Trimming shortened V by 2 bases and J by 4 bases, and 11 bases separated the two germline ends. The CDR3 has 14 amino acids. CDR3 sequence reads: CASSPVGGGETQYF. The CDR3 DNA is TGTGCCAGCTCACCAGTAGGTGGGGGAGAGACCCAGTACTTC.

This clone came up a few times. The genes are TRBV28 and TRBJ2-7; D unclear. There are 12 residues in the CDR3. In germline, CDR1 is MDHEN, CDR2 SYDVKM. V lost 2 bases and J lost 9, with 11 bases in between. The CDR3 region is CASSLGEKWQYF. In DNA, the CDR3 is TGTGCCAGCAGTTTAGGGGAAAAGTGGCAGTACTTC.

This clone was detected only a few times. The V call is TRBV4-1, the J call TRBJ2-7; a possible D gene is TRBD1 (5 bases). The CDR3 loop spans 15 amino acids. V lost 0 bases and J 2 bases, leaving 11 bases between the germline ends. Germline CDR1 is MGHRA and CDR2 is YSYEKL. CDR3 region: CASSQEGVRTYEQYF. CDR3 DNA: TGCGCCAGCAGCCAAGAAGGGGTCAGAACCTACGAGCAGTACTTC.

This clone is medium-sized by share. The chain has TRBV28 and TRBJ2-1; 14 bases align to TRBD2. This CDR3 comprises 15 residues. Germline assignment: CDR1 MDHEN and CDR2 SYDVKM. V lost 5 bases, J lost 10 bases, and 7 bases stayed unmatched. In nucleotides, the CDR3 is TGTGCCAGCAGTCCTCGACTAGCGGGAGGGGAGGAGCAGTTCTTC. Protein product: CASSPRLAGGEEQFF.

This clone was recorded a few times. This rearrangement joins TRBV6-8 to TRBJ2-3; 8 nucleotides line up with TRBD2. The germline gives CDR1 MNHGY, CDR2 SAAAGT. This CDR3 is built from 15 residues. V gave up 8 bases and J gave up 4 bases; unmatched junction bases: 11. CDR3 coding DNA: TGTGCCAGCTCGAGGCTAGCGGGTTCCCCAGATACGCAGTATTTT. Its protein product is CASSRLAGSPDTQYF.

This chain joins TRBV19 and TRBJ2-5; 7 bases match TRBD2. Germline V CDR1 and CDR2: LNHDA, SQIVND (reference sequence). V gave up 5 bases and J gave up 1 base; unmatched junction bases: 7. The CDR3 is made up of 15 amino acids. The CDR3 DNA follows: TGTGCCAGTAGTCTCTCTGGGAGGGGCCAAGAGACCCAGTACTTC. Protein product: CASSLSGRGQETQYF.

This clone has just a few counts. This chain links TRBV6-8 with TRBJ1-1; D unresolved. V was cut by 2 bases and J by 4 bases, with 5 bases left in between. The CDR3 has 12 amino acids. Germline CDR1 and CDR2: MNHGY and SAAAGT. The CDR3 loop reads CASSYGSTEAFF. The CDR3 DNA is TGTGCCAGCAGTTACGGCAGCACTGAAGCTTTCTTT.

The chain links TRBV19 to TRBJ1-5; D might be TRBD1 (5 bases). There are 15 residues in the CDR3. Germline CDR1 and CDR2: LNHDA and SQIVND (reference sequence). Trimming took off 8 bases at V and 6 bases at J, with 20 bases between the two ends. The CDR3 spells CASSPGPNPIQPQHF. The CDR3 DNA reads as TGTGCCAGTTCCCCGGGGCCTAACCCAATTCAGCCCCAGCATTTT.

Turning to this clone: The read is 1 residue too short to cover the CDR3 end, so that end is filled in from the germline J gene. The chain uses TRBV10-3 and TRBJ1-5; D is possibly TRBD1 (6 bases). The germline gives CDR1 ENHRY, CDR2 SYGVKD. Between the trimmed V and J ends, which lost 2 bases and 4 bases, there was a span of 21 bases. This CDR3 is built from 18 residues. The CDR3 protein is CAISEGIGQGQGNQPQHF. The covered CDR3 bases are TGTGCCATCAGTGAGGGTATTGGCCAGGGGCAAGGGAATCAGCCCCAGCAT.

CDR3 sequence reads: CAWSPGVGVGETQYF. CDR3 DNA sequence: TGTGCCTGGAGTCCCGGGGTTGGAGTGGGAGAGACCCAGTACTTC. V and J are TRBV30 and TRBJ2-5; tentative D call: TRBD2 (5 bases). The CDR3 length is 15 residues. The germline V gene has CDR1 GTSNPN and CDR2 SVGIG (reference sequence). Trimming took off 2 bases at V and 4 bases at J, with 17 bases between the two ends.

This clone was detected a few times. CDR3 in amino acids: CASSGDRPSGYTF. CDR3 bases: TGTGCCAGCAGTGGAGACAGGCCGTCGGGCTACACCTTC. V usage is TRBV2 and J usage is TRBJ1-2; tentative D call: TRBD1 (6 bases). Trimming pared 4 bases from V and 8 bases from J, leaving 14 bases between. CDR1 is SNHLY, CDR2 FYNNEI, per germline. The CDR3 has 13 amino acids.

The chain couples TRBV28 to TRBJ1-5, with D uncertain. V lost 10 bases, J lost 2 bases, and 12 bases lay in between. CDR1 and CDR2 from the germline V gene are MDHEN and SYDVKM. This CDR3 spans 13 amino acids. The CDR3 DNA follows: TGTGCCATCAGCGGGTCGCGCAATCAGCCCCAGCATTTT. Its translation is CAISGSRNQPQHF.

By sample fraction, this clone is large. The J gene is TRBJ1-6, the V gene TRBV4-1, with D tentatively TRBD1 (5 bases). V was trimmed by 0 bases and J by 0 bases, leaving 9 bases between them. This CDR3 region has 17 residues. From germline, CDR1 is MGHRA and CDR2 YSYEKL. The CDR3 DNA reads TGCGCCAGCAGCCAAGAAGGGGAAAGCTCCTATAATTCACCCCTCCACTTT. Its protein is CASSQEGESSYNSPLHF.

This clone was recorded a few times. For the CDR3, the DNA is TGTGCCAGCTCACAAGCAGGGCTCTACGAGCAGTACTTC. Translating it yields CASSQAGLYEQYF. The rearrangement joins TRBV18 to TRBJ2-7, with D tentatively TRBD1 (5 bases). Per the germline V gene, CDR1 is KGHSH and CDR2 is LQKENI. The CDR3 consists of 13 residues. Trimming shortened V by 4 bases and J by 3 bases, and 10 bases separated the two germline ends.

This clone turned up a few times. DNA of the CDR3: TGCAGCGTTGAATCGGCAGTTCGCACAGATACGCAGTATTTT. This encodes CSVESAVRTDTQYF. V usage is TRBV29-1 and J usage is TRBJ2-3; D is undetermined. This CDR3 is built from 14 residues. Germline V gene lookup returns CDR1 SQVTM and CDR2 ANQGSEA. Trimming removed 2 bases at V and 1 base at J, with 10 bases between.

This clone was recorded at least ten times. V and J are TRBV11-3 and TRBJ2-7; D is possibly TRBD1 or TRBD2 (5 bases each). The CDR3 totals 14 residues. The V gene's germline CDR1 is SGHNT and CDR2 YENEEA. V was clipped by 3 bases and J by 7 bases, with 16 bases between them. The CDR3 loop reads CASSFRAGTGEQYF. CDR3 nucleotide sequence: TGTGCCAGCAGCTTTCGAGCTGGGACGGGGGAGCAGTACTTC.

The chain links TRBV15 to TRBJ2-7, with D possibly matching TRBD1 (6 bases). V lost 3 bases and J 0 bases, leaving 12 bases between the germline ends. CDR3 length: 15 residues. CDR1 is LNHNV, CDR2 YYDKDF, per germline (reference sequence). Written as DNA, the CDR3 is TGTGCCACCAGCAGTTACACAGGGCCCTCCTACGAGCAGTACTTC. It yields the protein CATSSYTGPSYEQYF.

This clone appeared a few times. The V gene is TRBV11-3, the J gene TRBJ2-1, with TRBD2 as a possible D gene (5 bases). CDR1 is SGHNT, CDR2 YENEEA, per germline. This CDR3 is built from 15 residues. V dropped 2 bases and J dropped 5 bases, with 13 bases sitting between them. CDR3: CASSLTGGSDNEQFF. CDR3 nucleotides: TGTGCCAGCAGCTTAACTGGCGGGTCGGACAATGAGCAGTTCTTC.

The rearrangement links TRBV28 to TRBJ1-1; the match to TRBD1 covers 8 bases. Germline CDR1 is MDHEN and CDR2 is SYDVKM. The CDR3 runs 14 residues. Trimming removed 6 bases from V and 1 base from J; junction bases left unmatched: 4. CDR3 sequence: CASRTGEANTEAFF. The CDR3 DNA reads as TGTGCCAGCAGGACAGGGGAGGCGAACACTGAAGCTTTCTTT.

This clone is medium-sized in the sample. V usage is TRBV11-3 and J usage is TRBJ2-5; D possibly uses TRBD1 or TRBD2 (5 bases each). The CDR3 contains 14 residues. Trimming removed 3 bases from V and 5 bases from J, with 13 bases in between. Germline CDR1 is SGHNT and CDR2 is YENEEA. CDR3 nucleotides: TGTGCCAGCAGCTTGTGGGCAGGGACGGAGACCCAGTACTTC. This translates into CASSLWAGTETQYF. The full variable domain, completed using reference TRBV11-3 and TRBJ2-5, is EAGVVQSPRYKIIEKKQPVAFWCNPISGHNTLYWYLQNLGQGPELLIRYENEEAVDDSQLPKDRFSAERLKGVDSTLKIQPAELGDSAVYLCASSLWAGTETQYFGPGTRLLVL.

This clone was observed a few times. The chain links TRBV23-1 to TRBJ1-1; a weak D match, TRBD1 (5 bases). TRBV23-1 is annotated as an ORF whose role is uncertain. V was clipped by 6 bases and J by 5 bases, with 13 bases between them. CDR3 length: 13 amino acids. This CDR3 reads CASSLRSGTEAFF. CDR3 coding DNA: TGCGCCAGCAGCTTGCGATCAGGGACTGAAGCTTTCTTT.

This clone was picked up a small number of times. The rearrangement uses TRBV10-2 and TRBJ1-1, with D uncertain. In germline, CDR1 is WSHSY, CDR2 SAAADI. This CDR3 contains 13 residues. The V and J ends lost 2 bases and 2 bases respectively, with 6 bases between them. The CDR3 DNA is TGCGCCAGCAGTGAGCGGGGTAACACTGAAGCTTTCTTT. Protein: CASSERGNTEAFF.

A few counts support this clone. This chain links TRBV9 with TRBJ2-1, with 13 nucleotides matching TRBD2. V lost 3 bases and J lost 7; bases outside the gene matches: 4. Germline assignment: CDR1 SGDLS and CDR2 YYNGEE. The CDR3 extends over 15 amino acids. CDR3 in DNA: TGTGCCAGCAGCGCGCCGGGACTAGCGGGGAATGAGCAGTTCTTC. It is translated as CASSAPGLAGNEQFF.

This rearrangement joins TRBV30 to TRBJ2-5, with 9 positions matching TRBD1. The germline V gene has CDR1 GTSNPN and CDR2 SVGIG (reference sequence). CDR3 length equals 18 residues. The J segment lost 0 bases and the V segment lost 3 bases, leaving 14 bases of the junction unmatched. The CDR3 region is CAWRGPPGDRGYQETQYF. CDR3 in DNA: TGTGCCTGGAGGGGACCACCAGGAGACAGGGGGTACCAAGAGACCCAGTACTTC.

The chain recombines TRBV11-3 with TRBJ1-3, with 7 bases identical to TRBD1. Germline-derived CDR1 and CDR2 are SGHNT and YENEEA. The CDR3 consists of 17 residues. The V and J ends lost 7 bases and 4 bases, in that order; junction bases with no gene match: 16. Here the CDR3 reads CASTYDQGGTRGNTIYF. CDR3 sequence (DNA): TGTGCCAGCACCTATGACCAGGGGGGAACCCGCGGAAACACCATATATTTT.

This clone was seen more than once but under ten times. V is TRBV28 and J is TRBJ1-1; TRBD1 matches at 8 bases. Losses at the gene ends were 5 bases for V and 1 base for J; bases not matched to a gene: 12. CDR1 and CDR2 (germline): MDHEN, SYDVKM. There are 17 residues in the CDR3. CDR3 nucleotides: TGTGCCAGCAGTCCGCTGGGGGCAGGGGGCAAGAACACTGAAGCTTTCTTT. It encodes CASSPLGAGGKNTEAFF. Full variable domain (remainder filled in from reference TRBV28 and TRBJ1-1): DVKVTQSSRYLVKRTGEKVFLECVQDMDHENMFWYRQDPGLGLRLIYFSYDVKMKEKGDIPEGYSVSREKKERFSLILESASTNQTSMYLCASSPLGAGGKNTEAFFGQGTRLTVV.